This T cell receptor beta chain was identified during a study of blood T cell repertoires in COVID-19. Background on the study: Some COVID-19 samples were acute and others convalescent; all came from the United States, Italy and Spain.

Study processing details: Nucleated cell number was recorded as an estimate derived from reference gene primer amplification. The protocol was immunoSEQ multiplex PCR, while the TCRdb copy is restricted to in-frame clones and leaves out a portion. V, J and clone size reflect that table, while D and trimming were determined from the DNA. In the table there are over 150,000 clones, about 83% of which are singletons. The CDR3 runs 12 residues. Germline V gene lookup returns CDR1 SNHLY and CDR2 FYNNEI. Trimming left V 5 bases short and J 3 bases short, with 7 bases between. Followed over time, Seattle patients had been enrolled while infection was active.

V is TRBV2 and J is TRBJ1-2; possible D gene TRBD1, 6 bases. Sequencing was carried out using peripheral blood. The receptor was derived from a woman of 80 years or more with COVID-19, enrolled during active disease. The CDR3 loop reads CASSRTDYGYTF. The CDR3 DNA reads TGTGCCAGCAGTCGGACAGACTATGGCTACACCTTC.